The clone carrying this T cell receptor beta chain has at least ten counts. RNA transcripts yielded amplified TCR beta CDR3 regions. During a first-round RT-PCR of the TCR CDR3, the HTBI primer set was used. TCRdb reanalysed the multiplex PCR reads using MiXCR and keeps one entry per CDR3 protein. The sample lists 600,000 to 700,000 distinct CDR3 sequences; 45% were seen once. The source of the sample is a study of T cells in Graves' hyperthyroidism and ophthalmopathy. The sequence came from an adult man with Graves' disease, either hyperthyroidism or ophthalmopathy (not recorded which). Sequencing was done on a sample of peripheral blood or thyroid tissue (not recorded which).

The CDR3 region is CASSPGGGIQPQHF. The CDR3 DNA reads TGTGCCAGCAGCCCCGGCGGAGGGATTCAGCCCCAGCATTTT. V and J are TRBV7-2 and TRBJ1-5; D is unresolved. The V end lost 5 bases, the J end lost 6 bases, and 14 bases lay between the germline ends. The CDR3 runs 14 residues. Germline CDR1 and CDR2: SGHTA and FQGNSA.